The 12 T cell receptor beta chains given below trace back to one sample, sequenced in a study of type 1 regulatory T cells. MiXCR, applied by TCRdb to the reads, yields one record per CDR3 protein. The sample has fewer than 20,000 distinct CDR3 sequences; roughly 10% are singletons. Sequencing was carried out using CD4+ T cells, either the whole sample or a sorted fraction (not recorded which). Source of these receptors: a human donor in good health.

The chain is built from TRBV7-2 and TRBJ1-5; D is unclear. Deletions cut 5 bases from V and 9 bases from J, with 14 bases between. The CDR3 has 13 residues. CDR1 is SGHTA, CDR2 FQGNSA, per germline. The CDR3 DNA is TGTGCCAGCAGCCCAGTAGCGCTAGGGCCCCAGCATTTT. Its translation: CASSPVALGPQHF.

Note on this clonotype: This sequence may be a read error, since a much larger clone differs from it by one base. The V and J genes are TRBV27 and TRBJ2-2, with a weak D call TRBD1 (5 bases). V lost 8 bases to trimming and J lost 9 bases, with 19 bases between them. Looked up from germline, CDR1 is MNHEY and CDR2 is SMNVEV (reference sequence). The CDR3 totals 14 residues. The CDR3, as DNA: TGTGCCAGCGGTAGGGGCGGAACCTATCGGGAGCTGTTTTTT. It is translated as CASGRGGTYRELFF.

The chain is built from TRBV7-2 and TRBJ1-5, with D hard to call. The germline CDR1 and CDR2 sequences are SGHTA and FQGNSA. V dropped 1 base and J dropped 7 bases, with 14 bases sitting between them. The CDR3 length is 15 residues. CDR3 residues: CASSLGAAGDQPQHF. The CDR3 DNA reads TGTGCCAGCAGCTTAGGGGCGGCAGGCGACCAGCCCCAGCATTTT.

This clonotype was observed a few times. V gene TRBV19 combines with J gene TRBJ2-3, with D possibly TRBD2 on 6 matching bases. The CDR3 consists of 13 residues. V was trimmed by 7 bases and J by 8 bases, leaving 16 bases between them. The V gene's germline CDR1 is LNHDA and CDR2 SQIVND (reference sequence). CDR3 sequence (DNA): TGTGCCAGTACCCCCGAGGGAGGCCGTACGCAGTATTTT. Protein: CASTPEGGRTQYF.

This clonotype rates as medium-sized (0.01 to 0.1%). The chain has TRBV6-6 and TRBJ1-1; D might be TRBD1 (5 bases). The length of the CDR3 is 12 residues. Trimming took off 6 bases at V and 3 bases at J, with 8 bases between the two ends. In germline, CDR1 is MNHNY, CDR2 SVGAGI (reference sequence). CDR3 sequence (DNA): TGTGCCAGCAGCCGGGACGACACTGAAGCTTTCTTT. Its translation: CASSRDDTEAFF.

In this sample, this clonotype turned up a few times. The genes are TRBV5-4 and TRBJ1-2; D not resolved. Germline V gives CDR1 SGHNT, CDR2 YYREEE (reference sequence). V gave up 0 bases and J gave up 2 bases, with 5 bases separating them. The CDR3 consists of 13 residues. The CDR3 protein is CASSLGGNYGYTF. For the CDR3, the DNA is TGTGCCAGCAGCTTGGGGGGAAACTATGGCTACACCTTC.

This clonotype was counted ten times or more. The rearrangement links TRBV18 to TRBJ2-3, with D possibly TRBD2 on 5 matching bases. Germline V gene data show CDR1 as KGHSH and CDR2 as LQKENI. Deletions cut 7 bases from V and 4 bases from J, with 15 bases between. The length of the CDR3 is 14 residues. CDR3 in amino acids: CASLTTRVADTQYF. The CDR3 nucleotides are TGTGCCAGCTTAACCACTAGGGTGGCAGATACGCAGTATTTT.

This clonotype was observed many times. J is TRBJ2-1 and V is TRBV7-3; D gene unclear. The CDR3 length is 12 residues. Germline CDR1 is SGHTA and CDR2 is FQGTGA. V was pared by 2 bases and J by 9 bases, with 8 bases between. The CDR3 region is CASSLSLSEQFF. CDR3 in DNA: TGTGCCAGCAGCTTATCCCTAAGTGAGCAGTTCTTC.

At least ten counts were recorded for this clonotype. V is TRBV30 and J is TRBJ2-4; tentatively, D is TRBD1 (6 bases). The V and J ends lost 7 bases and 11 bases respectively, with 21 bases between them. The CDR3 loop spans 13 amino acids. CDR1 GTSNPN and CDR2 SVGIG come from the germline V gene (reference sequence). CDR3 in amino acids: CASRGPARGVQYF. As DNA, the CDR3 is TGTGCCTCCCGTGGGCCCGCCAGGGGTGTTCAGTACTTC.

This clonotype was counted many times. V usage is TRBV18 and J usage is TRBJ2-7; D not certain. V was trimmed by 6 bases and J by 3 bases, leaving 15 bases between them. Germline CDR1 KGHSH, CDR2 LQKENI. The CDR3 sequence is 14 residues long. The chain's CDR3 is CASSQQDLSYEQYF. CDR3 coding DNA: TGTGCCAGCTCCCAGCAGGACCTCAGCTACGAGCAGTACTTC.

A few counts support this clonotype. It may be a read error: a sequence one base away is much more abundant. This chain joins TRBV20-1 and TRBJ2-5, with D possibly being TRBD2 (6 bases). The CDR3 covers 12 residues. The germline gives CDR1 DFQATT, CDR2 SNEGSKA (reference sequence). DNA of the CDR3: TGCAGTGCCGTGGGGAGGAAAGAGGCCCAGTACTTC. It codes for CSAVGRKEAQYF.

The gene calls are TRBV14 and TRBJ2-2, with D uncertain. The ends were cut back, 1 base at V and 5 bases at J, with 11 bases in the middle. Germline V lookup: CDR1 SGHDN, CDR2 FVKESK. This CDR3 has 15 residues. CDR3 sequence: CASSQAGYLTGELFF. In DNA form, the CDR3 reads TGTGCCAGCAGCCAAGCTGGATACTTGACCGGGGAGCTGTTTTTT.